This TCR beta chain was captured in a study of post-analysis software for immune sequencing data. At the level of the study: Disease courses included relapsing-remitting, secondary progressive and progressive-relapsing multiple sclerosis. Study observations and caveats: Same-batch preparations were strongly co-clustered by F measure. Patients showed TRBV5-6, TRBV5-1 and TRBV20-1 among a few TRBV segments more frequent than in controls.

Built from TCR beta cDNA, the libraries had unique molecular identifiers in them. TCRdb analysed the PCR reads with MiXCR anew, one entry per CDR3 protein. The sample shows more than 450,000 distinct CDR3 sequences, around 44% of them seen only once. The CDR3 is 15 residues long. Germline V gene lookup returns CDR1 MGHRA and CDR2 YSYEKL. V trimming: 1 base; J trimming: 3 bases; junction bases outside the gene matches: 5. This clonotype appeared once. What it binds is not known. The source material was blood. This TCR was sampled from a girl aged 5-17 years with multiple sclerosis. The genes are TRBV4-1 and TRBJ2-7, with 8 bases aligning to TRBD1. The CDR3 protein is CASSQAKQGVYEQYF. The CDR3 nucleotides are TGCGCCAGCAGCCAAGCGAAACAGGGGGTCTACGAGCAGTACTTC.